These 10 T cell receptor beta chains were sequenced from one sample in a study of T cell responses to AZD1222 COVID-19 vaccine. Profiling relied on immunoSEQ multiplex PCR, and the TCRdb table lists in-frame clones only, not all of them. The sample has over 100,000 clones; roughly 90% are singletons. Material: peripheral blood, obtained on day 0 of MenACWY control vaccination. The receptor set was obtained from an adult in good health.

J is TRBJ1-5 and V is TRBV19; weak D call: TRBD1 (5 bases). The V gene's germline CDR1 is LNHDA and CDR2 SQIVND (reference sequence). Between the trimmed V and J ends, which lost 10 bases and 1 base, there was a span of 11 bases. This CDR3 contains 13 residues. Here the CDR3 reads CATRGGSNQPQHF. For the CDR3, the DNA is TGTGCCACCCGCGGGGGAAGCAATCAGCCCCAGCATTTT.

The gene calls are TRBV15 and TRBJ1-5; D may be TRBD1 (5 bases). The CDR3 loop spans 16 amino acids. Germline V CDR1 and CDR2: LNHNV, YYDKDF (reference sequence). V lost 0 bases, J lost 7 bases, and 16 bases lay in between. This CDR3 is CATSRDGTLSRQPQHF. CDR3 bases: TGTGCCACCAGCAGAGACGGGACTCTTTCTCGGCAGCCCCAGCATTTT.

The V call is TRBV12-3 or TRBV12-4, the J call TRBJ1-4; 8 nucleotides agree with TRBD1. This CDR3 spans 13 amino acids. V lost 8 bases and J lost 6; bases outside the gene matches: 5. The CDR3 protein is CASRGQVHEKLFF. CDR3 in DNA: TGTGCCAGCCGGGGACAGGTCCATGAAAAACTGTTTTTT.

The V call is TRBV5-4, the J call TRBJ2-3; 9 bases line up with TRBD1. There are 14 residues in the CDR3. J gave up 1 base and V 4 bases, and 1 base lay outside the gene matches. The germline V gene encodes CDR1 SGHNT and CDR2 YYREEE (reference sequence). Here the CDR3 DNA reads TGTGCCAGCAGCAGGGACAGGGGCACAGATACGCAGTATTTT. Translation: CASSRDRGTDTQYF.

The chain combines TRBV4-1 with TRBJ1-2; TRBD1 matches at 8 bases. The CDR3 contains 13 residues. Germline CDR1 is MGHRA and CDR2 is YSYEKL. Germline trimming cut 6 bases from V and 3 bases from J; bases unmatched to any gene: 3. As DNA, the CDR3 is TGCGCCAGCAGTCAACAGGGGGACTATGGCTACACCTTC. Protein: CASSQQGDYGYTF.

The J gene is TRBJ2-7, the V gene TRBV30, with D hard to call. Germline V gives CDR1 GTSNPN, CDR2 SVGIG (reference sequence). Trimming stripped 8 bases from V and 0 bases from J, with 17 bases between. This CDR3 has 14 amino acids. CDR3 sequence reads: CAGVAARYSYEQYF. Here the CDR3 DNA reads TGTGCCGGGGTGGCAGCACGATACTCCTACGAGCAGTACTTC.

This clone was recorded only once. The chain has TRBV19 and TRBJ1-2; no clear D. V lost 4 bases to trimming and J lost 3 bases, with 12 bases between them. This CDR3 has 14 amino acids. Germline-derived CDR1 and CDR2 are LNHDA and SQIVND (reference sequence). The CDR3 sequence: CASSTAGVYYGYTF. CDR3 DNA sequence: TGTGCCAGTAGTACCGCTGGAGTGTACTATGGCTACACCTTC.

This chain connects TRBV6-2 or TRBV6-3 to TRBJ2-3; TRBD1 agrees at 8 bases. The CDR3 has 17 residues. Germline values: CDR1 MNHEY, CDR2 SVGEGT. Trimming cost V 6 bases and J 5 bases; bases outside gene matches: 16. The CDR3 protein is CASSPSGTGGIRDTQYF. CDR3 DNA sequence: TGTGCCAGCAGCCCCAGTGGGACAGGCGGAATAAGAGATACGCAGTATTTT.

The chain combines TRBV29-1 with TRBJ1-1; 10 bases are a match to TRBD1. CDR3 length: 13 amino acids. Germline V gene sequence: CDR1 SQVTM, CDR2 ANQGSEA. V was clipped by 6 bases and J by 4 bases; unmatched bases: 5. For the CDR3, the DNA is TGCAGCGTCGACAGGGGGCCAAGCACTGAAGCTTTCTTT. Protein product: CSVDRGPSTEAFF.

The CDR3 DNA is TGTGCCAGCAGCTGGGTGGATGAGCAGTTCTTC. Protein sequence: CASSWVDEQFF. The chain uses TRBV5-6 and TRBJ2-1; D gene uncertain. V was shortened by 3 bases and J by 8 bases, with 6 bases between the two germline ends. The germline CDR1 and CDR2 sequences are SGHDT and YYEEEE. CDR3 length: 11 residues.